This T cell receptor beta chain emerged from a study of blood T cell repertoires in COVID-19. Overall study context: Acute-phase and convalescent COVID-19 samples originated in the United States, Italy and Spain. Sample material is recorded as cDNA or gDNA derived from T cells, B-cell-depleted T cells, or PBMCs.

This CDR3 contains 16 residues. V gave up 1 base and J gave up 7 bases; unmatched junction bases: 7. Per the germline V gene, CDR1 is SGHTA and CDR2 is FQGNSA. As handled by the study authors: Nucleated cell number was recorded as an estimate derived from reference gene primer amplification. Sequencing used immunoSEQ multiplex PCR; TCRdb keeps in-frame clones, though not all of them. V and J calls and clone size are copied from that table; D and trimming were computed from the DNA. In the table there are about 140,000 clones, roughly 84% of which are singletons. This clonotype was sampled from an older woman with acute or convalescent COVID-19. The material sequenced was peripheral blood. The V call is TRBV7-2, the J call TRBJ2-1; 10 bases are shared with TRBD2. DNA of the CDR3: TGTGCCAGCAGCTTAGGGACTAGCGGAGTTTCTAATGAGCAGTTCTTC. It translates to CASSLGTSGVSNEQFF. Full variable domain (remainder filled in from reference TRBV7-2 and TRBJ2-1): GAGVSQSPSNKVTEKGKDVELRCDPISGHTALYWYRQSLGQGLEFLIYFQGNSAPDKSGLPSDRFSAERTGGSVSTLTIQRTQQEDSAVYLCASSLGTSGVSNEQFFGPGTRLTVL.